One sample yielded the 25 T cell receptor beta chains listed below, sequenced in a study of T cell repertoires in cytomegalovirus infection. TCRdb ran MiXCR on the reads and lists one entry per CDR3 protein. The table includes approximately 1,000,000 distinct CDR3 sequences, less than 40% detected once. These TCRs' antigens remain unknown. Material: cultured CD8+ T cells from PBMCs, obtained from culture after CMV antigen stimulation. All receptors come from a human donor in good health (CMV status not recorded). Some clones in this sample may be carry-over from other donors' samples.

This clonotype was observed a few times. The chain joins TRBV4-1 to TRBJ1-1; tentatively, D is TRBD1 (6 bases). The ends were cut back, 4 bases at V and 0 bases at J, with 15 bases in the middle. CDR3 length: 16 residues. Germline CDR1 reads MGHRA; CDR2 reads YSYEKL. The CDR3 sequence: CASSLIQGRMNTEAFF. CDR3 DNA: TGCGCCAGCAGCCTTATACAGGGTAGAATGAACACTGAAGCTTTCTTT.

The chain employs TRBV6-1 and TRBJ2-7; a possible D gene is TRBD1 (5 bases). CDR1 is MNHNS, CDR2 SASEGT, per germline. V dropped 6 bases and J dropped 0 bases, with 12 bases sitting between them. The CDR3 is 14 amino acids. The CDR3 here is CASSPDIYSYEQYV. The CDR3 DNA is TGTGCCAGCAGCCCGGACATCTACTCCTACGAGCAGTACGTC.

A single count supports this clonotype. This chain links TRBV4-1 with TRBJ1-6; D uncertain. Trimming took 4 bases from V and 7 from J, leaving 14 bases between them. CDR1 is MGHRA and CDR2 is YSYEKL in the germline V gene. The CDR3 consists of 15 residues. The CDR3 here is CASSPFITKNSPLHF. CDR3 in DNA: TGCGCCAGCAGCCCATTTATCACCAAAAATTCACCCCTCCACTTT.

In this sample, this clonotype turned up a few times. V is TRBV27 and J is TRBJ2-2; D not resolved. This CDR3 has 14 amino acids. V lost 0 bases to trimming and J lost 9 bases, with 11 bases between them. Germline V gene sequence: CDR1 MNHEY, CDR2 SMNVEV (reference sequence). The CDR3 sequence: CASSLSDPPRELFF. The CDR3 region has the DNA TGTGCCAGCAGTTTATCGGACCCACCGAGGGAGCTGTTTTTT.

This clonotype was detected only a few times. The chain uses TRBV25-1 and TRBJ2-1; maybe TRBD2 (5 bases). V lost 4 bases, J lost 12 bases, and 10 bases lay in between. Germline lookup yields CDR1 MGHDK and CDR2 SYGVNS. The CDR3 sequence is 11 residues long. The CDR3 region is CASSGESGQFF. Written as DNA, the CDR3 is TGTGCCAGCAGTGGGGAGTCAGGGCAGTTCTTC.

This clonotype has at least ten counts. The chain is built from TRBV11-3 and TRBJ1-5, with D possibly matching TRBD1 (5 bases). Germline V gene lookup returns CDR1 SGHNT and CDR2 YENEEA. The length of the CDR3 is 14 residues. V was trimmed by 2 bases and J by 12 bases, leaving 17 bases between them. For the CDR3, the DNA is TGTGCCAGCAGCTTATTGGTCAGGGCCCTTCTCCAGCATTTT. Translated, it gives CASSLLVRALLQHF.

This chain joins TRBV7-9 and TRBJ1-6; no clear D gene. CDR1 and CDR2 from the germline V gene are SEHNR and FQNEAQ (reference sequence). CDR3 length: 13 residues. The V and J ends lost 1 base and 13 bases respectively, with 11 bases between them. The CDR3 sequence: CASSLGFMGPLHF. Written as DNA, the CDR3 is TGTGCCAGCAGCTTAGGGTTTATGGGCCCCCTCCACTTT.

This clonotype was observed a single time. This rearrangement joins TRBV7-4 to TRBJ1-6; tentatively, D is TRBD1 (5 bases). V lost 6 bases and J 7 bases, leaving 13 bases between the germline ends. This CDR3 has 14 amino acids. Germline CDR1 and CDR2: SGHVT and SQSDAQ. DNA of the CDR3: TGTGCCAGCAGAGAGGGCGGGGGAAATTCACCCCTCCACTTT. As protein: CASREGGGNSPLHF.

The rearrangement links TRBV28 to TRBJ1-2, with D unclear. Trimming took 6 bases from V and 0 from J, leaving 14 bases between them. The CDR3 length is 15 residues. The germline gives CDR1 MDHEN, CDR2 SYDVKM. The CDR3 loop reads CASSTKRAANYGYTF. The CDR3 DNA is TGTGCCAGCAGCACAAAGAGGGCAGCTAACTATGGCTACACCTTC.

The chain has TRBV19 and TRBJ2-1; TRBD2 is a possible D gene (5 bases). V was cut by 6 bases and J by 6 bases, with 12 bases left in between. This CDR3 has 13 amino acids. CDR1 is LNHDA, CDR2 SQIVND, per germline (reference sequence). CDR3 amino acids: CASSPGLINEQFF. Here the CDR3 DNA reads TGTGCCAGTAGCCCCGGACTCATCAATGAGCAGTTCTTC.

This clonotype came up a few times. J is TRBJ1-1 and V is TRBV24-1, with D perhaps TRBD1 (5 bases). Trimming stripped 4 bases from V and 11 bases from J, with 16 bases between. From germline, CDR1 is KGHDR and CDR2 SFDVKD. The CDR3 runs 13 residues. In nucleotides, the CDR3 is TGTGCCACCAGTGACTCACGCGGGACGGCTGCTTTCTTT. Its translation: CATSDSRGTAAFF.

This clonotype was seen only a few times. The chain is built from TRBV28 and TRBJ2-5, with a weak D call TRBD2 (5 bases). Between the trimmed V and J ends, which lost 6 bases and 4 bases, there was a span of 18 bases. The CDR3 covers 15 residues. Germline V gene lookup returns CDR1 MDHEN and CDR2 SYDVKM. The CDR3 reads CASSFRLASGETQYF. The CDR3 DNA reads as TGTGCCAGCAGCTTTAGGCTAGCAAGCGGAGAGACCCAGTACTTC.

The V gene is TRBV19, the J gene TRBJ2-3; 7 bases align to TRBD2. This CDR3 spans 15 amino acids. The V gene end was trimmed by 3 bases and the J gene end by 4 bases; junction bases not matched to a gene: 7. Germline V CDR1 and CDR2: LNHDA, SQIVND (reference sequence). CDR3 DNA sequence: TGTGCCAGTAGTATTTGGACTAGATTTCCAGATACGCAGTATTTT. This codes for CASSIWTRFPDTQYF.

The V gene is TRBV6-5, the J gene TRBJ2-5; D might be TRBD2 (5 bases). Looked up from germline, CDR1 is MNHEY and CDR2 is SVGAGI. V was cut by 4 bases and J by 1 base, with 19 bases left in between. The CDR3 has 17 amino acids. The CDR3, as DNA: TGTGCCAGCAGTTCCCTAATGGTCGGGAACCTCCAAGAGACCCAGTACTTC. Its protein is CASSSLMVGNLQETQYF.

A few counts support this clonotype. The chain employs TRBV4-3 and TRBJ1-1, with unresolved D. Trimming removed 1 base from V and 4 bases from J, with 7 bases in between. Germline V gene lookup returns CDR1 LGHNA and CDR2 YSLEER. This CDR3 spans 13 amino acids. CDR3 region: CASSQAPGTEAFF. The CDR3 DNA reads TGCGCCAGCAGCCAAGCTCCGGGCACTGAAGCTTTCTTT.

In regard to this clonotype: This CDR3 fails to terminate in the conserved phenylalanine or tryptophan, so it likely reflects a read error. The chain recombines TRBV27 with TRBJ2-3, with TRBD2 matching over 8 bases. Germline assignment: CDR1 MNHEY and CDR2 SMNVEV (reference sequence). The CDR3 has 15 amino acids. The V segment lost 2 bases and the J segment 4 bases; nucleotides outside the gene matches: 5. In nucleotides, the CDR3 is TGTGCCAGCAGTTTAACCGGGGGGGCGGCAGATACGCAGTATCTT. Translation gives CASSLTGGAADTQYL.

In the case of this clonotype: One end of the junction does not line up with germline, which may come from a read error. The V and J genes are TRBV7-6 and TRBJ2-5; 7 bases map to TRBD1. Germline CDR1 and CDR2: SGHVS and FNYEAQ. The CDR3 extends over 15 amino acids. CDR3 nucleotide sequence: TGTGCTAGCAGCTTAGGGGGCAGAGACCAAGAGACCCAGTACTTC. Its protein is CASSLGGRDQETQYF.

V gene TRBV14 combines with J gene TRBJ1-3; 7 positions agree with TRBD1. J lost 2 bases, V lost 4 bases, and 17 bases had no gene match. Germline CDR1 and CDR2: SGHDN and FVKESK. This CDR3 has 19 residues. This CDR3 reads CASSPVPGQNPNAGNTIYF. In nucleotides, the CDR3 is TGTGCCAGCAGCCCAGTCCCGGGACAGAATCCCAACGCTGGAAACACCATATATTTT. The full variable domain, with the rest looked up from reference TRBV14 and TRBJ1-3, is EAGVTQFPSHSVIEKGQTVTLRCDPISGHDNLYWYRRVMGKEIKFLLHFVKESKQDESGMPNNRFLAERTGGTYSTLKVQPAELEDSGVYFCASSPVPGQNPNAGNTIYFGEGSWLTVV.

This chain links TRBV12-3 or TRBV12-4 with TRBJ2-3; D might be TRBD2 (6 bases). V lost 2 bases to trimming and J lost 0 bases, with 12 bases between them. This CDR3 contains 16 residues. The CDR3 DNA is TGTGCCAGCAGTTTATTGCTAGCGACTAGCACAGATACGCAGTATTTT. The encoded protein is CASSLLLATSTDTQYF.

V usage is TRBV10-3 and J usage is TRBJ1-6; 7 bases line up with TRBD1. The CDR3 is 15 amino acids. CDR1 ENHRY and CDR2 SYGVKD come from the germline V gene. J gave up 5 bases and V 2 bases, and 3 bases lay outside the gene matches. DNA for the CDR3: TGTGCCATCAGTGAGGAGGGGACAGATAATTCACCCCTCCACTTT. Protein: CAISEEGTDNSPLHF.

For this clonotype: This may be a read error: a much more frequent sequence differs by one nucleotide. This rearrangement joins TRBV28 to TRBJ1-4, with TRBD1 matching over 8 bases. CDR1 MDHEN and CDR2 SYDVKM come from the germline V gene. CDR3 length: 14 residues. J lost 7 bases, V lost 8 bases, and 9 bases had no gene match. The CDR3 reads CASGPDRVTEKLFF. For the CDR3, the DNA is TGTGCCAGCGGCCCGGACAGGGTGACTGAAAAACTGTTTTTT.

Concerning this clonotype: The junction departs from germline at one end; a sequencing error may be responsible. The V call is TRBV14, the J call TRBJ2-1; D gene unclear. Germline values: CDR1 SGHDN, CDR2 FVKESK. This CDR3 has 14 residues. For the CDR3, the DNA is TGTGTCAGCAGCCCACAAGATCCTGGGGATGAGCAGTTCTTC. Translation gives CVSSPQDPGDEQFF.

V usage is TRBV12-5 and J usage is TRBJ1-2, with a possible D match to TRBD1 (6 bases). V gave up 1 base and J gave up 6 bases, with 15 bases separating them. The CDR3 extends over 15 amino acids. Germline CDR1 is LGHNT and CDR2 is FRNRAP. The DNA of the CDR3 is TGTGCTAGTGGTTTGGGTTCCACAGGGTTCAATGGCTACACCTTC. Amino acids: CASGLGSTGFNGYTF. The entire variable domain, with the rest obtained from reference TRBV12-5 and TRBJ1-2, is as follows: DARVTQTPRHKVTEMGQEVTMRCQPILGHNTVFWYRQTMMQGLELLAYFRNRAPLDDSGMPKDRFSAEMPDATLATLKIQPSEPRDSAVYFCASGLGSTGFNGYTFGSGTRLTVV.

This clonotype was seen repeatedly, ten times or more. The chain uses TRBV7-8 and TRBJ2-1, with a tentative D call TRBD2 (6 bases). Germline V CDR1 and CDR2: SGHVS, FQNEAQ. The CDR3 has 10 amino acids. The ends were cut back, 8 bases at V and 9 bases at J, with 8 bases in the middle. CDR3 sequence reads: CASGGSEQFF. DNA for the CDR3: TGTGCCAGCGGAGGGAGTGAGCAGTTCTTC.

This clonotype showed up many times. The rearrangement joins TRBV7-9 to TRBJ2-3; possibly TRBD1 or TRBD2 for D (5 bases each). Trimming stripped 2 bases from V and 4 bases from J, with 13 bases between. The germline V gene encodes CDR1 SEHNR and CDR2 FQNEAQ (reference sequence). This CDR3 is built from 15 residues. The CDR3: CASSLRGAHADTQYF. CDR3 DNA: TGTGCCAGCAGCTTAAGAGGGGCGCATGCAGATACGCAGTATTTT. Full variable domain (rest looked up from reference TRBV7-9 and TRBJ2-3): DTGVSQNPRHKITKRGQNVTFRCDPISEHNRLYWYRQTLGQGPEFLTYFQNEAQLEKSRLLSDRFSAERPKGSFSTLEIQRTEQGDSAMYLCASSLRGAHADTQYFGPGTRLTVL.